This T cell receptor (beta chain) was observed in a study of T cells in Graves' hyperthyroidism and ophthalmopathy. The V segment lost 0 bases and the J segment 1 base; nucleotides outside the gene matches: 5. CDR3 length: 16 residues. The V gene's germline CDR1 is SGHAT and CDR2 FQNNGV. This clonotype was counted ten times or more. TCR beta CDR3 sequences were amplified from RNA transcripts. A set of HTBI primers served as the primers for a first-round RT-PCR of the TCR CDR3. MiXCR was run by TCRdb on the multiplex PCR reads, yielding one entry per CDR3 protein. Here the sample spans around 350,000 distinct CDR3 sequences, 15% to 20% being singletons.

The rearrangement joins TRBV11-2 to TRBJ2-7; TRBD1 aligns across 8 bases. The sample comprised blood. This receptor was taken from a woman between 18 and 29 years old with Graves' hyperthyroidism. In nucleotides, the CDR3 is TGTGCCAGCAGCTTAGAGTACGGACAGGGATCCTACGAGCAGTACTTC. This sequence encodes CASSLEYGQGSYEQYF.